This T cell receptor (beta chain) was found in a study of blood T cell repertoires in COVID-19. Study as a whole: The United States, Italy and Spain supplied acute and convalescent COVID-19 samples. PBMCs, B-cell-depleted T cells, or T cells were the source of the cDNA or gDNA that made up the material.

Germline values: CDR1 LGHDT, CDR2 YNNKEL (reference sequence). V lost 1 base to trimming and J lost 6 bases, with 16 bases between them. The CDR3 contains 15 residues. In the original workflow: The assay estimated nucleated cells by amplifying reference gene primers. The protocol was immunoSEQ multiplex PCR, while the TCRdb copy is restricted to in-frame clones and leaves out a portion. V, J and clone size derive from that table, while D and trimming were established from the DNA sequence. This sample yields some 50,000 clones, of which about 88% are seen a single time; 5% belongs to the top ten. Material for sequencing was peripheral blood. V usage is TRBV3-1 (or the pseudogene TRBV3-2) and J usage is TRBJ2-7; D may be TRBD1 (5 bases). The sequence came from a man aged 40-55 years with active COVID-19. CDR3 nucleotides: TGTGCCAGCAGCCAAGGCGCAGGTAGGGGCCTCGAGCAGTACTTC. It codes for CASSQGAGRGLEQYF.